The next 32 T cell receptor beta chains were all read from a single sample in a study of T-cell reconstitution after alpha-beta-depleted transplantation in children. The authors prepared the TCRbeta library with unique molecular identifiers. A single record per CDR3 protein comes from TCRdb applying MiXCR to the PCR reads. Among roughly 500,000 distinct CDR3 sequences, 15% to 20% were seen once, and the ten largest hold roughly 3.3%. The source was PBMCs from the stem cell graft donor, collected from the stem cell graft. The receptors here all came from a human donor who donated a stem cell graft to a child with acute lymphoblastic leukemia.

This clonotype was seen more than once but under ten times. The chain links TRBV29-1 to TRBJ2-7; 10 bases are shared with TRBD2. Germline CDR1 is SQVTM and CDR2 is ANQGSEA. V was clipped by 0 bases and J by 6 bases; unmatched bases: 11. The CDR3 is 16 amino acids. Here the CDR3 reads CSVEDGGLAGEAEQYF. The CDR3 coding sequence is TGCAGCGTTGAAGATGGTGGGCTAGCGGGAGAGGCCGAGCAGTACTTC.

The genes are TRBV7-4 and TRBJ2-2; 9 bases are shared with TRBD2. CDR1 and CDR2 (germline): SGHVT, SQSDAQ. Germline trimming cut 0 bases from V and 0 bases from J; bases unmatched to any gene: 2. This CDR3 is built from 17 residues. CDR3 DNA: TGTGCCAGCAGCTTAGCGCCTAGCGGGGCGAACACCGGGGAGCTGTTTTTT. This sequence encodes CASSLAPSGANTGELFF. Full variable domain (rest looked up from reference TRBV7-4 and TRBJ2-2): GAGVSQSPRYKVAKRGRDVALRCDSISGHVTLYWYRQTLGQGSEVLTYSQSDAQRDKSGRPSGRFSAERPERSVSTLKIQRTEQGDSAVYLCASSLAPSGANTGELFFGEGSRLTVL.

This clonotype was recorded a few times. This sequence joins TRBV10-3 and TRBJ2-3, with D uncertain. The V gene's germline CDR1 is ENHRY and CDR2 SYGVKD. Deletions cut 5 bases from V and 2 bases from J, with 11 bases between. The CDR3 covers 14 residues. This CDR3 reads CAISSFSPTDTQYF. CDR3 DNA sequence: TGTGCCATCAGTTCGTTTAGTCCCACAGATACGCAGTATTTT.

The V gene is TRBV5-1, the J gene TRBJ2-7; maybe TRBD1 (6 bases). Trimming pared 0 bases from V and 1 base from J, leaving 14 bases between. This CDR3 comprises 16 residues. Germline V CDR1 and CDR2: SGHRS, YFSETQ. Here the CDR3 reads CASSLGNRVVSYEQYF. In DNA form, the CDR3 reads TGCGCCAGCAGCTTGGGCAACAGGGTGGTATCCTACGAGCAGTACTTC.

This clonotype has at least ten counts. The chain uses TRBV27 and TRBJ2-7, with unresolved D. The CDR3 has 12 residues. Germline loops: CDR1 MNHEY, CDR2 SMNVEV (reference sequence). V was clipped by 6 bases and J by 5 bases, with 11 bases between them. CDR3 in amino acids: CASSARTNEQYF. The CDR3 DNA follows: TGTGCCAGCAGCGCCCGTACGAACGAGCAGTACTTC.

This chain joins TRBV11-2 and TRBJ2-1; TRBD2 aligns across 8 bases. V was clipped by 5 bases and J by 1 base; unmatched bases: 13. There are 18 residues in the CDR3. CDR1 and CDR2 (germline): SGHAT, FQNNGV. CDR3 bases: TGTGCCAGCAGCCGAGGGGCGACTAGCGTCTCATCCTACAATGAGCAGTTCTTC. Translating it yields CASSRGATSVSSYNEQFF.

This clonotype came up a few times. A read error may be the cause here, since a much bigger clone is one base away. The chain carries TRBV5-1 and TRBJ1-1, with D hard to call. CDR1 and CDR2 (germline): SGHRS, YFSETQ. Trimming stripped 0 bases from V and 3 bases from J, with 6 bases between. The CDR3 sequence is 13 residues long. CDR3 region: CASSLGQDTEAFF. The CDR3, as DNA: TGCGCCAGCAGCTTGGGGCAGGACACTGAAGCTTTCTTT.

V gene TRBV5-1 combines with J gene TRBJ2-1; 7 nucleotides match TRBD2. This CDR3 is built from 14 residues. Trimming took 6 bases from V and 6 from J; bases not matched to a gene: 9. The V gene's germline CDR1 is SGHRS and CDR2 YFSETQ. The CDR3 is CASTPGLGGNEQFF. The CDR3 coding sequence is TGCGCCAGCACTCCTGGACTAGGTGGCAATGAGCAGTTCTTC. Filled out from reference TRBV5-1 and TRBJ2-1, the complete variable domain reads KAGVTQTPRYLIKTRGQQVTLSCSPISGHRSVSWYQQTPGQGLQFLFEYFSETQRNKGNFPGRFSGRQFSNSRSEMNVSTLELGDSALYLCASTPGLGGNEQFFGPGTRLTVL.

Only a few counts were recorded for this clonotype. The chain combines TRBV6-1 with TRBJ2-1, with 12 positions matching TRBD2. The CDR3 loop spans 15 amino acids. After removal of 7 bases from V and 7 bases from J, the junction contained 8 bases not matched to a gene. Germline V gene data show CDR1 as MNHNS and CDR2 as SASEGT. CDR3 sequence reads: CASNPTSGSSNEQFF. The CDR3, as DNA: TGTGCCAGCAACCCGACTAGCGGGAGTAGTAATGAGCAGTTCTTC.

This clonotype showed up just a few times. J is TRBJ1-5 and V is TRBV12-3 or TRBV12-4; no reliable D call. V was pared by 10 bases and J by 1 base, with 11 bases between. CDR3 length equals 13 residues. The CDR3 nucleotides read TGTGCCACGCGGGCAGACAGCAATCAGCCCCAGCATTTT. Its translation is CATRADSNQPQHF.

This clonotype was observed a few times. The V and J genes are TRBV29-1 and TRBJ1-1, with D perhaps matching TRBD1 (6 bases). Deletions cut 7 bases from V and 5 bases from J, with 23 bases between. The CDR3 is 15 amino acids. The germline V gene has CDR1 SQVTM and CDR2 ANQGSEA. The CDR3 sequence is CSAAYWGAKLTEAFF. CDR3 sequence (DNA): TGCAGCGCTGCCTACTGGGGGGCAAAATTAACTGAAGCTTTCTTT.

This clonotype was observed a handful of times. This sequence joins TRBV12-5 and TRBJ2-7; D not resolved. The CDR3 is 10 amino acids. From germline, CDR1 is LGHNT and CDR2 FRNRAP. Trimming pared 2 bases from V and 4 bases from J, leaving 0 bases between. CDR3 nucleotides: TGTGCTAGTGGTTTGTACGAGCAGTACTTC. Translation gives CASGLYEQYF.

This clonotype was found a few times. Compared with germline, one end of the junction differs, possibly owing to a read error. CDR3 DNA sequence: TGTGCCAGCAGCCAAGAGGTGTCTAGCGGGCTCCAGAGCTTC. It is translated as CASSQEVSSGLQSF. The J gene is TRBJ2-1, the V gene TRBV14, with 8 bases identical to TRBD2. CDR3 length: 14 residues. The germline V gene encodes CDR1 SGHDN and CDR2 FVKESK. The variable domain in full, completed from reference TRBV14 and TRBJ2-1, reads EAGVTQFPSHSVIEKGQTVTLRCDPISGHDNLYWYRRVMGKEIKFLLHFVKESKQDESGMPNNRFLAERTGGTYSTLKVQPAELEDSGVYFCASSQEVSSGLQSFGPGTRLTVL.

CDR3: CAWSVLAGDGYEQYF. DNA for the CDR3: TGTGCCTGGAGTGTACTAGCGGGAGACGGCTACGAGCAGTACTTC. The chain combines TRBV30 with TRBJ2-7; TRBD2 matches at 11 bases. Germline CDR1 reads GTSNPN; CDR2 reads SVGIG (reference sequence). The CDR3 has 15 amino acids. Trimming cost V 0 bases and J 3 bases; bases outside gene matches: 4. Combining the CDR3 with reference TRBV30 and TRBJ2-7 gives the whole variable domain SQTIHQWPATLVQPVGSPLSLECTVEGTSNPNLYWYRQAAGRGLQLLFYSVGIGQISSEVPQNLSASRPQDRQFILSSKKLLLSDSGFYLCAWSVLAGDGYEQYFGPGTRLTVT.

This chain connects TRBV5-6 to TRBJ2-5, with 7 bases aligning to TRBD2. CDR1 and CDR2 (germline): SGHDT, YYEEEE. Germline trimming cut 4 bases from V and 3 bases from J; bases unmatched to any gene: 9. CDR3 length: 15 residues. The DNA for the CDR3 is TGTGCCAGCAGCGTCGCGTGGGGGGGAGAAGAGACCCAGTACTTC. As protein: CASSVAWGGEETQYF.

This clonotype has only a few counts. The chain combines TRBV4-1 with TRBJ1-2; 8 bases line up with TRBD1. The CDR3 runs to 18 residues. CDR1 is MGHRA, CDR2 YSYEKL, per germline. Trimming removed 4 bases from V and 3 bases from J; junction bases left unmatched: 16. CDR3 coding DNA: TGCGCCAGCAGCCCCGATACAGGGGGGGAAGGCTTTCACTATGGCTACACCTTC. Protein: CASSPDTGGEGFHYGYTF.

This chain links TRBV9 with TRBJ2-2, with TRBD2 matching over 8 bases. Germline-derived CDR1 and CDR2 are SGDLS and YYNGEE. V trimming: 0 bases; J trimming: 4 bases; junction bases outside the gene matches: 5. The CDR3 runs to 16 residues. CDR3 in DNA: TGTGCCAGCAGCGTAGGGACTAGCAGCCCCACCGGGGAGCTGTTTTTT. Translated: CASSVGTSSPTGELFF.

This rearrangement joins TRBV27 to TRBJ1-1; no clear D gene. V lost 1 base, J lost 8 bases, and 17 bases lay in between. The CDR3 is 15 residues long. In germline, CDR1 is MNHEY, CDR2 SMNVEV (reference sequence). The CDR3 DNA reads TGTGCCAGCAGTTTATACGCTCTCGAGGGTGGGGAAGCTTTCTTT. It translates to CASSLYALEGGEAFF.

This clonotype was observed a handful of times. For the CDR3, the DNA is TGCGCCAGCAGAGAAAAGGGTACTAACCCCGGGGAGCTGTTTTTT. It yields the protein CASREKGTNPGELFF. This chain uses TRBV5-1 with TRBJ2-2; D uncertain. This CDR3 is built from 15 residues. Trimming pared 5 bases from V and 6 bases from J, leaving 17 bases between. CDR1 is SGHRS and CDR2 is YFSETQ in the germline V gene. The full variable domain, with the rest looked up from reference TRBV5-1 and TRBJ2-2, is KAGVTQTPRYLIKTRGQQVTLSCSPISGHRSVSWYQQTPGQGLQFLFEYFSETQRNKGNFPGRFSGRQFSNSRSEMNVSTLELGDSALYLCASREKGTNPGELFFGEGSRLTVL.

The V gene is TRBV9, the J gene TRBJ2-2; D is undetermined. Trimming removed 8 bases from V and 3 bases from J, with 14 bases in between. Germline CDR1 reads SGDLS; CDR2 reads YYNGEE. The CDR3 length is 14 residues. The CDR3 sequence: CASSLDGDTGELFF. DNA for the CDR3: TGTGCCAGTTCCCTAGACGGTGACACCGGGGAGCTGTTTTTT.

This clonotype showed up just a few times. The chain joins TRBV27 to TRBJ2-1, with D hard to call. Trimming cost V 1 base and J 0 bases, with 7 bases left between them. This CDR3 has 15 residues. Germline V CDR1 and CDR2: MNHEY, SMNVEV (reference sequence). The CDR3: CASSLFLRSYNEQFF. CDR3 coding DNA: TGTGCCAGCAGTTTATTCCTGCGCTCCTACAATGAGCAGTTCTTC.

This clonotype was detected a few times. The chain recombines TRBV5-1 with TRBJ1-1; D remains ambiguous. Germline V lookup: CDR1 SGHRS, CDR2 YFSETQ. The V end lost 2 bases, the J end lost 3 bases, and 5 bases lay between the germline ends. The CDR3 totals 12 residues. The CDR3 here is CASSFPDTEAFF. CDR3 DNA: TGCGCCAGCAGCTTCCCTGACACTGAAGCTTTCTTT.

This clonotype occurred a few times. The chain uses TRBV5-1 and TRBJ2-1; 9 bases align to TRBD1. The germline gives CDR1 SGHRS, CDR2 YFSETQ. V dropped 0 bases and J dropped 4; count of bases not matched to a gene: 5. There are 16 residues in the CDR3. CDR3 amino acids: CASSLADRGGYNEQFF. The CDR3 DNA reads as TGCGCCAGCAGCTTGGCGGACAGGGGAGGATACAATGAGCAGTTCTTC.

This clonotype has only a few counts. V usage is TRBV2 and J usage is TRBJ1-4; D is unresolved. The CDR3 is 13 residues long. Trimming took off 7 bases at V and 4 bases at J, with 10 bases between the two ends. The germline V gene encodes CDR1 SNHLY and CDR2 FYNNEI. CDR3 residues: CASIPIHNEKLFF. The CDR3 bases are TGTGCCAGCATTCCCATACATAATGAAAAACTGTTTTTT.

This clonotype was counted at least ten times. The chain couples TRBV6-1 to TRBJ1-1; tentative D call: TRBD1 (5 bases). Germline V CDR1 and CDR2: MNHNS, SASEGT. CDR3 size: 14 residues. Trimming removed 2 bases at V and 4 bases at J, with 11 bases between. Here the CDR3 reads CASSEPSGGTEAFF. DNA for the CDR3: TGTGCCAGCAGTGAACCTTCTGGGGGCACTGAAGCTTTCTTT.

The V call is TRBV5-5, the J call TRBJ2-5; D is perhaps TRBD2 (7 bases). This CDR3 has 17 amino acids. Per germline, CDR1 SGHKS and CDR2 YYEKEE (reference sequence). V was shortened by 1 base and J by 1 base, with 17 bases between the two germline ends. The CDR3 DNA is TGTGCCAGCAGCTTGTTCGGGGGGCCTAGTTCCCAAGAGACCCAGTACTTC. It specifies CASSLFGGPSSQETQYF.

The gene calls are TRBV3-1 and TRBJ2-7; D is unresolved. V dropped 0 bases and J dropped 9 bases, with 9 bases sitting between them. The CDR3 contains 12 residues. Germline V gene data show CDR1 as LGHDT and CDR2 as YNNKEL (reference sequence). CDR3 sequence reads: CASSQDRTRQYF. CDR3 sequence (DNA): TGTGCCAGCAGCCAAGACCGGACGAGGCAGTACTTC.

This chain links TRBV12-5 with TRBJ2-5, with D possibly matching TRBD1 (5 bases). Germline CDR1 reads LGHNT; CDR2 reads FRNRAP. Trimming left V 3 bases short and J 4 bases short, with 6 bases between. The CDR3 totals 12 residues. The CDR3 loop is CASGFQGETQYF. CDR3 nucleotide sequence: TGTGCTAGTGGTTTCCAGGGAGAGACCCAGTACTTC.

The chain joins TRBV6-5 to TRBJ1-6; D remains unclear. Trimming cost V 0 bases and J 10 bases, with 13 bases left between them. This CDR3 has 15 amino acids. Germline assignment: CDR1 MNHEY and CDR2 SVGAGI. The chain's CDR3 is CASSYSRTPGSPLHF. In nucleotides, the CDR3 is TGTGCCAGCAGTTACTCGCGGACGCCGGGCTCACCCCTCCACTTT.

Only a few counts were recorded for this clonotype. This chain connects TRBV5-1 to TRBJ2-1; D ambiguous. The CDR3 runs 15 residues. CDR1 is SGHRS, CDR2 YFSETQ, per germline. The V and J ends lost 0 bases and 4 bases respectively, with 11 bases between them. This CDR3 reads CASSLDGSNYNEQFF. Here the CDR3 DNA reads TGCGCCAGCAGCTTGGACGGGTCAAATTACAATGAGCAGTTCTTC.

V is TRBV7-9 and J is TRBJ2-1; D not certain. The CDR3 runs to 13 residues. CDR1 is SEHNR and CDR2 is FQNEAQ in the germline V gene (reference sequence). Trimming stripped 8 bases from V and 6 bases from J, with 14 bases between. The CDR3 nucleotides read TGTGCCAGCGAGAGGACCGAACTCAATGAGCAGTTCTTC. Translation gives CASERTELNEQFF.

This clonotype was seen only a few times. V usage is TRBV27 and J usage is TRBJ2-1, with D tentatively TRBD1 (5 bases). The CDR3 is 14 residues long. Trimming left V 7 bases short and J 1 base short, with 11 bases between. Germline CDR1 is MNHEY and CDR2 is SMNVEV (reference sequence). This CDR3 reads CASNPDSSYNEQFF. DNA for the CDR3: TGTGCCAGCAACCCCGACAGTTCCTACAATGAGCAGTTCTTC.